This T cell receptor (beta chain) was captured by sequencing in a study of cytomegalovirus exposure and HLA in healthy donors. In the case of this clone: Its specificity is not known.

V lost 4 bases to trimming and J lost 7 bases, with 9 bases between them. The CDR3 loop spans 12 amino acids. CDR1 SGHDT and CDR2 YYEEEE come from the germline V gene. PCR involved 60 Vbeta and 13 Jbeta primers. The data were produced by immunoSEQ multiplex PCR, yet TCRdb's version contains in-frame clones alone and is incomplete. In the table there are about 150,000 clones, 79% of which are singletons. Study outcomes and limitations: Cytomegalovirus association was assigned to under 200 TCR beta chains.

Sequenced sample: PBMCs. The source is a man aged 45-60 years in good health and CMV-seropositive. The chain links TRBV5-6 to TRBJ2-1, with D unclear. In DNA form, the CDR3 reads TGTGCCAGCAGCAAACTACGAAATGAGCAGTTCTTC. Translating gives CASSKLRNEQFF. The full variable domain, its missing parts supplied by reference TRBV5-6 and TRBJ2-1, is DAGVTQSPTHLIKTRGQQVTLRCSPKSGHDTVSWYQQALGQGPQFIFQYYEEEERQRGNFPDRFSGHQFPNYSSELNVNALLLGDSALYLCASSKLRNEQFFGPGTRLTVL.